This passage covers 13 T cell receptor beta chains from one sample sequenced in a study of T-cell reconstitution after alpha-beta-depleted transplantation in children. Preparation of the TCRbeta library was carried out with unique molecular identifiers. TCRdb called the PCR reads again in MiXCR, with one record for every CDR3 protein. The table has 80,000 to 100,000 distinct CDR3 sequences, less than 25% seen once. Material: PBMCs, obtained before TCRalphabeta/CD19-depleted stem cell transplant. Receptors were obtained from a boy aged 2 to 10 with acute lymphoblastic leukemia, due to receive a stem cell transplant.

This clonotype was seen a few times. The rearrangement links TRBV6-2 or TRBV6-3 to TRBJ2-5; possibly TRBD2 for D (5 bases). The V end was cut by 5 bases, the J end by 8 bases, with 18 bases between. The CDR3 spans 14 residues. Germline V gene sequence: CDR1 MNHEY, CDR2 SVGEGT. The CDR3 region has the DNA TGTGCCAGCAGTCCATACGCGGGTCGAGCAACCCAGTACTTC. This gives the protein CASSPYAGRATQYF.

The V call is TRBV12-3 or TRBV12-4, the J call TRBJ2-1, with 7 bases aligning to TRBD2. The junction had 7 bases not matched to a gene; V was cut back by 8 bases and J by 0 bases. This CDR3 has 15 amino acids. The CDR3 loop reads CASVYSGISYNEQFF. DNA for the CDR3: TGTGCCAGCGTTTACAGCGGGATCTCCTACAATGAGCAGTTCTTC.

This clonotype came up a few times. V gene TRBV30 combines with J gene TRBJ2-1, with D perhaps matching TRBD2 (5 bases). The V end lost 3 bases, the J end lost 5 bases, and 17 bases lay between the germline ends. From germline, CDR1 is GTSNPN and CDR2 SVGIG (reference sequence). The CDR3 is made up of 15 amino acids. The CDR3 loop reads CAWSRTRPLNNEQFF. The CDR3 bases are TGTGCCTGGAGCCGTACTAGGCCACTCAACAATGAGCAGTTCTTC.

The V and J genes are TRBV5-1 and TRBJ2-4; D gene unclear. There are 14 residues in the CDR3. Germline CDR1 SGHRS, CDR2 YFSETQ. V lost 0 bases to trimming and J lost 6 bases, with 10 bases between them. CDR3 nucleotide sequence: TGCGCCAGCAGCTTGGAGATAGGCCGAAACATTCAGTACTTC. Its translation: CASSLEIGRNIQYF.

This clonotype was detected only a few times. The chain carries TRBV20-1 and TRBJ2-7; D might be TRBD1 (5 bases). The V end lost 1 base, the J end lost 4 bases, and 8 bases lay between the germline ends. The V gene's germline CDR1 is DFQATT and CDR2 SNEGSKA (reference sequence). The CDR3 length is 12 residues. In nucleotides, the CDR3 is TGCAGTGCTAGAGTCCAGGGTTACGAGCAGTACTTC. Translating gives CSARVQGYEQYF.

The CDR3 here is CASSSFRRSSYEQYF. The CDR3 nucleotides are TGTGCCAGCAGCTCGTTTCGACGGAGCTCCTACGAGCAGTACTTC. The chain joins TRBV7-2 to TRBJ2-7; D remains ambiguous. The CDR3 has 15 residues. CDR1 and CDR2 (germline): SGHTA, FQGNSA. With 4 bases removed from V and 0 bases from J, the gap between germline ends came to 13 bases.

This clonotype was counted only a few times. CDR3: CASSWDSGANVLTF. In DNA form, the CDR3 reads TGTGCCAGCAGTTGGGACTCTGGGGCCAACGTCCTGACTTTC. The chain recombines TRBV12-3 or TRBV12-4 with TRBJ2-6, with D unresolved. The CDR3 totals 14 residues. V was pared by 4 bases and J by 0 bases, with 4 bases between.

The chain carries TRBV6-1 and TRBJ2-5; 11 positions match TRBD2. Germline V gene sequence: CDR1 MNHNS, CDR2 SASEGT. CDR3 length equals 14 residues. The J segment lost 5 bases and the V segment lost 5 bases, leaving 4 bases of the junction unmatched. The CDR3 spells CASSLSGREETQYF. CDR3 sequence (DNA): TGTGCCAGCAGTCTTAGCGGGAGGGAGGAGACCCAGTACTTC.

This clonotype was seen many times. The rearrangement uses TRBV29-1 and TRBJ2-6; D possibly corresponds to TRBD2 (5 bases). The CDR3 runs 15 residues. Trimming took off 2 bases at V and 0 bases at J, with 8 bases between the two ends. Germline assignment: CDR1 SQVTM and CDR2 ANQGSEA. CDR3 loop: CSVEFGGSGANVLTF. The CDR3 bases are TGCAGCGTTGAATTCGGAGGCTCTGGGGCCAACGTCCTGACTTTC.

The chain is built from TRBV7-3 and TRBJ2-3; 7 bases align to TRBD2. Germline V lookup: CDR1 SGHTA, CDR2 FQGTGA. The CDR3 totals 18 residues. V was clipped by 2 bases and J by 1 base; unmatched bases: 12. The CDR3: CASSLGASGGPRTDTQYF. In nucleotides, the CDR3 is TGTGCCAGCAGCTTAGGAGCTAGCGGAGGGCCACGCACAGATACGCAGTATTTT. The full variable domain, rest sourced from reference TRBV7-3 and TRBJ2-3, is GAGVSQTPSNKVTEKGKYVELRCDPISGHTALYWYRQSLGQGPEFLIYFQGTGAADDSGLPNDRFFAVRPEGSVSTLKIQRTERGDSAVYLCASSLGASGGPRTDTQYFGPGTRLTVL.

The chain uses TRBV5-6 and TRBJ1-2; 7 bases fit TRBD1. The germline V gene encodes CDR1 SGHDT and CDR2 YYEEEE. The CDR3 is 15 amino acids. V dropped 3 bases and J dropped 7; count of bases not matched to a gene: 12. The CDR3 sequence is CASSWTGQPYSGYTF. The CDR3 DNA follows: TGTGCCAGCAGCTGGACGGGACAGCCGTACTCTGGCTACACCTTC.

In its sample, this clonotype was seen many times. This chain uses TRBV6-2 or TRBV6-3 with TRBJ2-1; D gene ambiguous. Germline V lookup: CDR1 MNHEY, CDR2 SVGEGT. This CDR3 region has 11 residues. The germline V and J ends were trimmed by 6 bases and 6 bases, with 6 bases remaining between them. The CDR3 DNA is TGTGCCAGCAGCCCCGGCAATGAGCAGTTCTTC. Its protein product is CASSPGNEQFF.

Only a few counts were recorded for this clonotype. The chain joins TRBV5-6 to TRBJ2-7; TRBD2 aligns across 12 bases. Per the germline V gene, CDR1 is SGHDT and CDR2 is YYEEEE. V shed 4 bases and J 4 bases; nucleotides not matched to a gene: 6. The CDR3 consists of 15 residues. DNA for the CDR3: TGTGCCAGCAGCGCAACTAGCGGGAGGCTGTACGAGCAGTACTTC. Protein sequence: CASSATSGRLYEQYF. Full variable domain (outside the CDR3, taken from reference TRBV5-6 and TRBJ2-7): DAGVTQSPTHLIKTRGQQVTLRCSPKSGHDTVSWYQQALGQGPQFIFQYYEEEERQRGNFPDRFSGHQFPNYSSELNVNALLLGDSALYLCASSATSGRLYEQYFGPGTRLTVT.